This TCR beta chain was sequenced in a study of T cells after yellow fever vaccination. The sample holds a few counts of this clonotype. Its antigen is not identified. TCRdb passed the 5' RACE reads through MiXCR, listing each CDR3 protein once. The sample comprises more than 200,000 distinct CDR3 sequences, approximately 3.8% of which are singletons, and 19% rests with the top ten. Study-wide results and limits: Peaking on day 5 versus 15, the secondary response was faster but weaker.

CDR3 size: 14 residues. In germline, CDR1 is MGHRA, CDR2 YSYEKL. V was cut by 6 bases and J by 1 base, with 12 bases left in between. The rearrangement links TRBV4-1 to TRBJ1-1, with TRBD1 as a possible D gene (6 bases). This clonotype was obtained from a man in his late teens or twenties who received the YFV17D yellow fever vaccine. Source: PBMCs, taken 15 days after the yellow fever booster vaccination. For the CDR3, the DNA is TGCGCCAGCAGATACAGGGTGGAGAACACTGAAGCTTTCTTT. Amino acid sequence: CASRYRVENTEAFF.